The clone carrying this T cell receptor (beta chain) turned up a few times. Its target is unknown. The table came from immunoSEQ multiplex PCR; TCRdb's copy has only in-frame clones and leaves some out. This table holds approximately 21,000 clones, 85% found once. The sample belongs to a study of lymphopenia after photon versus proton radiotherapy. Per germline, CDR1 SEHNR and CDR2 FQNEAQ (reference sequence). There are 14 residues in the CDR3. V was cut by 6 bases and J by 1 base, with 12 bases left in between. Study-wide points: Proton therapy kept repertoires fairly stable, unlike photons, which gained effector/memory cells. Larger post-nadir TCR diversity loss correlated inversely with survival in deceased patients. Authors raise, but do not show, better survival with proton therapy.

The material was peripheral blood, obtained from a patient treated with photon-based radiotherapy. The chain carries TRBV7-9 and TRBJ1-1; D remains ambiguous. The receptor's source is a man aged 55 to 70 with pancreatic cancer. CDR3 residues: CASSLDLRNTEAFF. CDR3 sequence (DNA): TGTGCCAGCAGTCTCGACCTTCGGAACACTGAAGCTTTCTTT.